The 17 T cell receptor beta chains given below trace back to one sample, sequenced in a study of radiation and T cells in renal cell carcinoma. Repertoires were generated with immunoSEQ multiplex PCR, while TCRdb's copy carries only in-frame clones and drops some. The sample records 90,000 to 100,000 clones, 80% to 90% being singletons. The sample's time point: baseline pretreatment blood. Treatment given: 15 Gy SBRT to primary tumor, nephrectomy 4 weeks later. The sample in question was blood, obtained from a patient whose treatment included radiotherapy and nephrectomy. The source of these receptors is a man aged 50 to 60 with renal cell carcinoma.

The V call is TRBV19, the J call TRBJ1-4; weak D call: TRBD1 (5 bases). V was clipped by 5 bases and J by 2 bases, with 9 bases between them. The V gene's germline CDR1 is LNHDA and CDR2 SQIVND (reference sequence). The CDR3 sequence is 14 residues long. The CDR3 DNA sequence: TGTGCCAGTAGTCTAGGGACCACTAATGAAAAACTGTTTTTT. Translation gives CASSLGTTNEKLFF.

The V and J genes are TRBV23-1 and TRBJ2-3; 9 bases fit TRBD1. TRBV23-1 is known as an ORF, though its function is uncertain. This CDR3 has 13 residues. V lost 11 bases to trimming and J lost 2 bases; unmatched junction nucleotides: 5. The CDR3 nucleotides are TGCGCCGGAGACAGGGGGACCACAGATACGCAGTATTTT. Its translation is CAGDRGTTDTQYF.

This chain connects TRBV7-8 to TRBJ2-2; 8 bases are a match to TRBD2. The CDR3 contains 18 residues. CDR1 and CDR2 (germline): SGHVS, FQNEAQ. Trimming removed 2 bases from V and 4 bases from J; junction bases left unmatched: 12. CDR3 protein: CASSLTRGGLVPTGELFF. CDR3 nucleotides: TGTGCCAGCAGCTTAACCCGGGGGGGTCTAGTACCCACCGGGGAGCTGTTTTTT.

The DNA for the CDR3 is TGTGCCAGCAGCGTAATGTCTAGCGGGAATGAAGATACGCAGTATTTT. It codes for CASSVMSSGNEDTQYF. This chain links TRBV9 with TRBJ2-3; 9 nucleotides line up with TRBD2. Germline trimming cut 1 base from V and 5 bases from J; bases unmatched to any gene: 8. Germline CDR1 is SGDLS and CDR2 is YYNGEE. The CDR3 spans 16 residues. The full variable domain, in which reference TRBV9 and TRBJ2-3 provide the parts outside the CDR3, is DSGVTQTPKHLITATGQRVTLRCSPRSGDLSVYWYQQSLDQGLQFLIQYYNGEERAKGNILERFSAQQFPDLHSELNLSSLELGDSALYFCASSVMSSGNEDTQYFGPGTRLTVL.

The chain has TRBV28 and TRBJ1-2; D unresolved. The CDR3 is made up of 11 amino acids. Germline lookup yields CDR1 MDHEN and CDR2 SYDVKM. The germline V and J ends were trimmed by 9 bases and 6 bases, with 11 bases remaining between them. The CDR3 bases are TGTGCCAGGATCCTTTTACATGGCTACACCTTC. This gives the protein CARILLHGYTF.

The chain has TRBV6-1 and TRBJ1-2; 10 bases map to TRBD1. The CDR3 loop spans 15 amino acids. Unmatched junction bases numbered 7, after V lost 8 bases and J lost 1 base. CDR1 and CDR2 (germline): MNHNS, SASEGT. CDR3 sequence (DNA): TGTGCCAGCCTTTTGACAGGGGGCAGTAACTATGGCTACACCTTC. Protein sequence: CASLLTGGSNYGYTF.

As to this clone: The same CDR3 also results from other DNA sequences found in this sample. V gene TRBV30 combines with J gene TRBJ2-1, with 7 bases aligning to TRBD1. This CDR3 has 13 amino acids. Trimming removed 4 bases from V and 1 base from J; junction bases left unmatched: 1. Germline V gene lookup returns CDR1 GTSNPN and CDR2 SVGIG (reference sequence). CDR3 sequence (DNA): TGTGCCTGGACAGGGGGATCCTACAATGAGCAGTTCTTC. It specifies CAWTGGSYNEQFF.

As for this clone: One junction end disagrees with the germline gene, perhaps due to a read error. The chain combines TRBV2 with TRBJ2-1, with 7 positions matching TRBD1. CDR3 length: 15 residues. CDR1 is SNHLY, CDR2 FYNNEI, per germline. CDR3 in amino acids: CASREGQDPYNEQFF. Here the CDR3 DNA reads TGTGCCAGCAGAGAAGGACAGGACCCCTACAATGAGCAGTTCTTC.

The V and J genes are TRBV18 and TRBJ1-3, with D tentatively TRBD1 (5 bases). V was clipped by 6 bases and J by 0 bases, with 18 bases between them. Per the germline V gene, CDR1 is KGHSH and CDR2 is LQKENI. The CDR3 runs 17 residues. CDR3 region: CASSHLSDRYSGNTIYF. The DNA for the CDR3 is TGTGCCAGCTCTCACCTTTCCGACAGATACTCTGGAAACACCATATATTTT.

The chain recombines TRBV9 with TRBJ1-2; TRBD1 matches at 8 bases. The junction had 13 bases not matched to a gene; V was cut back by 4 bases and J by 8 bases. The germline V gene encodes CDR1 SGDLS and CDR2 YYNGEE. The CDR3 has 15 amino acids. CDR3 residues: CASSISGQASLGYTF. The CDR3 bases are TGTGCCAGCAGCATATCGGGACAGGCTAGCTTGGGCTACACCTTC.

This sequence joins TRBV7-3 and TRBJ1-3; tentatively, D is TRBD1 (5 bases). CDR1 and CDR2 from the germline V gene are SGHTA and FQGTGA. Trimming removed 5 bases at V and 2 bases at J, with 10 bases between. This CDR3 has 14 residues. The CDR3 nucleotides read TGTGCCAGCAGCATCGGGGGACCTGGAAACACCATATATTTT. Its protein is CASSIGGPGNTIYF.

The chain couples TRBV2 to TRBJ1-2; 8 bases agree with TRBD1. The CDR3 extends over 11 amino acids. V lost 6 bases and J lost 8; bases outside the gene matches: 2. Germline V gene data show CDR1 as SNHLY and CDR2 as FYNNEI. CDR3 sequence: CASRTGDGYTF. In DNA, the CDR3 is TGTGCCAGCAGGACAGGGGACGGCTACACCTTC.

This rearrangement joins TRBV28 to TRBJ1-1, with a possible D match to TRBD1 (5 bases). Per germline, CDR1 MDHEN and CDR2 SYDVKM. V shed 7 bases and J shed 11 bases, with 17 bases lying between them. This CDR3 comprises 12 residues. CDR3 protein: CASTSSGREAFF. CDR3 in DNA: TGTGCCAGCACCTCATCAGGCAGGGAGGCTTTCTTT.

The chain carries TRBV5-1 and TRBJ2-3, with D possibly being TRBD2 (6 bases). The germline V gene has CDR1 SGHRS and CDR2 YFSETQ. The length of the CDR3 is 14 residues. The V end lost 5 bases, the J end lost 0 bases, and 10 bases lay between the germline ends. The CDR3 reads CASRPGTSTDTQYF. CDR3 sequence (DNA): TGCGCCAGCAGACCCGGGACTAGCACAGATACGCAGTATTTT.

V gene TRBV7-2 combines with J gene TRBJ2-3; TRBD1 might be the D (6 bases). The germline V and J ends were trimmed by 5 bases and 1 base, with 13 bases remaining between them. From germline, CDR1 is SGHTA and CDR2 FQGNSA. The CDR3 is made up of 15 amino acids. The CDR3 DNA reads TGTGCCAGCAGCCTCACAGGGATGCGCACAGATACGCAGTATTTT. Translating it yields CASSLTGMRTDTQYF.

The chain has TRBV4-1 and TRBJ1-4; D is possibly TRBD1 (6 bases). V was clipped by 0 bases and J by 3 bases, with 11 bases between them. CDR1 MGHRA and CDR2 YSYEKL come from the germline V gene. The CDR3 sequence is 16 residues long. The CDR3 is CASSQDWGLSNEKLFF. In DNA, the CDR3 is TGCGCCAGCAGCCAAGACTGGGGGCTTTCTAATGAAAAACTGTTTTTT.

The rearrangement uses TRBV11-3 and TRBJ2-7, with D tentatively TRBD1 or TRBD2 (5 bases each). Germline lookup yields CDR1 SGHNT and CDR2 YENEEA. The CDR3 totals 17 residues. V gave up 0 bases and J gave up 6 bases, with 21 bases separating them. The CDR3 is CASSLDFVRGGIFEQYF. CDR3 bases: TGTGCCAGCAGCTTAGATTTCGTTCGGGGCGGTATCTTCGAGCAGTACTTC.